One and the same sample provided the 9 T cell receptor beta chains below, sequenced in a study of CD8+ T cells in alopecia areata. In each case, RNA was isolated and then reverse transcribed into cDNA as the sequencing template. This table comes from immunoSEQ multiplex PCR, and its TCRdb copy is limited to in-frame clones, with some not included. The sample lists roughly 97,000 clones; about 40% were seen once. The sequenced material came from CD4+ T cells sorted from blood. These receptors were taken from a human donor with alopecia areata.

The chain has TRBV9 and TRBJ2-5; D call uncertain. The CDR3 runs to 14 residues. Germline loops: CDR1 SGDLS, CDR2 YYNGEE. Between the trimmed V and J ends, which lost 4 bases and 4 bases, there was a span of 14 bases. The DNA of the CDR3 is TGTGCCAGCAGCTCCACCCCTGTGGGAGAGACCCAGTACTTC. This sequence encodes CASSSTPVGETQYF.

The CDR3 region is CSGGETNEKLFF. CDR3 DNA: TGCAGCGGGGGGGAAACTAATGAAAAACTGTTTTTT. The chain has TRBV29-1 and TRBJ1-4; a possible D gene is TRBD1 (5 bases). Germline V CDR1 and CDR2: SQVTM, ANQGSEA. Deletions cut 7 bases from V and 1 base from J, with 7 bases between. The length of the CDR3 is 12 residues. Drawing the rest from reference TRBV29-1 and TRBJ1-4, the complete variable domain is SAVISQKPSRDICQRGTSLTIQCQVDSQVTMMFWYRQQPGQSLTLIATANQGSEATYESGFVIDKFPISRPNLTFSTLTVSNMSPEDSSIYLCSGGETNEKLFFGSGTQLSVL.

J is TRBJ2-5 and V is TRBV30; the D is unclear. Per germline, CDR1 GTSNPN and CDR2 SVGIG (reference sequence). This CDR3 has 13 residues. Trimming removed 2 bases at V and 2 bases at J, with 9 bases between. CDR3 DNA: TGTGCCTGGAGTTCGGAGTTTCAAGAGACCCAGTACTTC. Its protein product is CAWSSEFQETQYF.

CDR3 sequence reads: CASSQVTGMNTEAFF. CDR3 in DNA: TGTGCCAGCAGCCAAGTTACGGGGATGAACACTGAAGCTTTCTTT. The rearrangement joins TRBV4-2 to TRBJ1-1, with D unresolved. The germline V gene encodes CDR1 LGHNA and CDR2 YNFKEQ. V was shortened by 1 base and J by 0 bases, with 9 bases between the two germline ends. The CDR3 is 15 residues long.

This clone was counted only a few times. V usage is TRBV30 and J usage is TRBJ2-3; D unclear. Trimming shortened V by 4 bases and J by 5 bases, and 10 bases separated the two germline ends. CDR1 is GTSNPN, CDR2 SVGIG, per germline (reference sequence). The CDR3 has 12 amino acids. Written as DNA, the CDR3 is TGTGCCTGGAAGTCCCCCGGAGATACGCAGTATTTT. Translating it yields CAWKSPGDTQYF.

The chain employs TRBV29-1 and TRBJ1-2; D possibly corresponds to TRBD1 (6 bases). Trimming shortened V by 2 bases and J by 12 bases, and 13 bases separated the two germline ends. The CDR3 runs to 11 residues. Germline V gene lookup returns CDR1 SQVTM and CDR2 ANQGSEA. The CDR3 here is CSVELGGTDTF. In DNA form, the CDR3 reads TGCAGCGTTGAATTAGGGGGTACAGACACCTTC.

The chain couples TRBV30 to TRBJ2-6, with D possibly matching TRBD2 (6 bases). The germline gives CDR1 GTSNPN, CDR2 SVGIG (reference sequence). The CDR3 spans 14 residues. With 3 bases removed from V and 3 bases from J, the gap between germline ends came to 9 bases. The CDR3 DNA reads TGTGCCTGGAGAGGGAGGTATGGGGCCAACGTCCTGACTTTC. It yields the protein CAWRGRYGANVLTF.

A few counts support this clone. The chain recombines TRBV28 with TRBJ1-1; 8 nucleotides align to TRBD1. J lost 0 bases, V lost 9 bases, and 9 bases had no gene match. The CDR3 contains 15 residues. The germline V gene encodes CDR1 MDHEN and CDR2 SYDVKM. CDR3 region: CASLVQGAVNTEAFF. CDR3 sequence (DNA): TGTGCCAGTCTCGTCCAGGGGGCCGTGAACACTGAAGCTTTCTTT.

The rearrangement joins TRBV5-1 to TRBJ2-7, with 8 bases matching TRBD1. The germline gives CDR1 SGHRS, CDR2 YFSETQ. J gave up 4 bases and V 0 bases, and 6 bases lay outside the gene matches. The CDR3 extends over 15 amino acids. DNA for the CDR3: TGCGCCAGCAGCTTGGAAATGACAGGGGAGTACGAGCAGTACTTC. It encodes CASSLEMTGEYEQYF.